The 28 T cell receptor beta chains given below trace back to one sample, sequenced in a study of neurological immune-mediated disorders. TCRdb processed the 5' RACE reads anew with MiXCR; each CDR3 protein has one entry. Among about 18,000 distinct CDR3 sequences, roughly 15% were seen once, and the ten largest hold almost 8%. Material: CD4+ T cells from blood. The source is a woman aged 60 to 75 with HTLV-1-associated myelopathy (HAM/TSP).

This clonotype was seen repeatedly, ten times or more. The CDR3 coding sequence is TGTGCCAGCAGCCTTACAGGGGTAGCAGAGACCCAGTACTTC. This sequence encodes CASSLTGVAETQYF. This chain uses TRBV7-8 with TRBJ2-5; 7 bases align to TRBD1. CDR3 length: 14 residues. V was clipped by 5 bases and J by 4 bases; unmatched bases: 7. Looked up from germline, CDR1 is SGHVS and CDR2 is FQNEAQ. The complete variable domain, with remaining parts taken from reference TRBV7-8 and TRBJ2-5, reads GAGVSQSPRYKVAKRGQDVALRCDPISGHVSLFWYQQALGQGPEFLTYFQNEAQLDKSGLPSDRFFAERPEGSVSTLKIQRTQQEDSAVYLCASSLTGVAETQYFGPGTRLLVL.

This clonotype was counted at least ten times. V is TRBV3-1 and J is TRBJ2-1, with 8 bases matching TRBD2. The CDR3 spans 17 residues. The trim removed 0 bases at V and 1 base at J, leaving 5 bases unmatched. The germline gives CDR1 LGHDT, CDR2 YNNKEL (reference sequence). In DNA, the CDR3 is TGTGCCAGCAGCCAAGATCACGGGGGGGCGTCCTACAATGAGCAGTTCTTC. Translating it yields CASSQDHGGASYNEQFF.

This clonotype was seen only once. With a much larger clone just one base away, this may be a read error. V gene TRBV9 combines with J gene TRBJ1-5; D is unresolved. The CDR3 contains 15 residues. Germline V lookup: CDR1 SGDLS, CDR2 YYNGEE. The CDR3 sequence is CDSSESGHSNQPQHF. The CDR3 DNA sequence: TGTGACAGCAGTGAGAGTGGTCATAGCAATCAGCCCCAGCATTTT.

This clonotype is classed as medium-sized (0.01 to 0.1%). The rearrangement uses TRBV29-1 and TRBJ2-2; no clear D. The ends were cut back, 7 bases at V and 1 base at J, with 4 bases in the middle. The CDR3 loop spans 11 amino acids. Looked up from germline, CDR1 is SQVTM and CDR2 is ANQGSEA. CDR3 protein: CSAGNTGELFF. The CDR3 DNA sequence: TGCAGCGCAGGGAACACCGGGGAGCTGTTTTTT.

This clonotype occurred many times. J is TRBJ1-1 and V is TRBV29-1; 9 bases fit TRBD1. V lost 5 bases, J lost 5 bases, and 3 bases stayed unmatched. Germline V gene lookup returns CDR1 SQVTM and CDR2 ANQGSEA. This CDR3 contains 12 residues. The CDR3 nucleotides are TGCAGCGTTCAACAGGGGGCAACTGAAGCTTTCTTT. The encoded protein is CSVQQGATEAFF. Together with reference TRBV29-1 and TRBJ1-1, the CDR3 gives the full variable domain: SAVISQKPSRDICQRGTSLTIQCQVDSQVTMMFWYRQQPGQSLTLIATANQGSEATYESGFVIDKFPISRPNLTFSTLTVSNMSPEDSSIYLCSVQQGATEAFFGQGTRLTVV.

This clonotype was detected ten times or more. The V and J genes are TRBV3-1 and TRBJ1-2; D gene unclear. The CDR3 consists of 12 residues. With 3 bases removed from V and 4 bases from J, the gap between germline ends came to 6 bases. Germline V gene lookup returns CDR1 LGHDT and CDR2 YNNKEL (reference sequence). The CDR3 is CASSQQSYGYTF. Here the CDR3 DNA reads TGTGCCAGCAGCCAGCAGTCCTATGGCTACACCTTC.

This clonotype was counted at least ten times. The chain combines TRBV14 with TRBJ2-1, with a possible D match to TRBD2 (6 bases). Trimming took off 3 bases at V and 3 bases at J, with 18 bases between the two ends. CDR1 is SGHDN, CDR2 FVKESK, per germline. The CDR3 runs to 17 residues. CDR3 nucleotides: TGTGCCAGCAGCCAGGGGGTAGCGGTTAACTACTACAATGAGCAGTTCTTC. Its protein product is CASSQGVAVNYYNEQFF.

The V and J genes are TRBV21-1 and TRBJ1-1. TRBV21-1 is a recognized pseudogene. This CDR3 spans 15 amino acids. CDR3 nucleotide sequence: TGTGCCAGCAGCAAGTGTAGGGACATGAACACTGAAGCTTTCTTT. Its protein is CASSKCRDMNTEAFF.

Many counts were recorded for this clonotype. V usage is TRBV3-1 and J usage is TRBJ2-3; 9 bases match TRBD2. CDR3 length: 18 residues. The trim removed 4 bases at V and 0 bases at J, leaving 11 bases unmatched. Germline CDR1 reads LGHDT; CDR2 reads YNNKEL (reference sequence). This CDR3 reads CASSPLGRSGRSTDTQYF. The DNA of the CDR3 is TGTGCCAGCAGCCCCCTAGGTAGGAGCGGGAGGAGCACAGATACGCAGTATTTT.

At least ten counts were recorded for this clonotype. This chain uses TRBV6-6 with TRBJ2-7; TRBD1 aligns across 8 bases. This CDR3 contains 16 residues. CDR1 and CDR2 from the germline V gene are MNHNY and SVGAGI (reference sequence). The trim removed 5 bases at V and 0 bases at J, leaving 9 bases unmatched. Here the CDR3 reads CASSTTGTGSSYEQYF. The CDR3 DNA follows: TGTGCCAGCAGTACGACGGGGACAGGATCCTCCTACGAGCAGTACTTC.

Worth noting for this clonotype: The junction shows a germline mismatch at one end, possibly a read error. CDR3 sequence (DNA): TGTGCCAGCAACTTGTCCGCACCAGATACGCAGTATTTT. Protein product: CASNLSAPDTQYF. The chain combines TRBV5-5 with TRBJ2-3; no firm D call. This CDR3 contains 13 residues. CDR1 is SGHKS, CDR2 YYEKEE, per germline (reference sequence).

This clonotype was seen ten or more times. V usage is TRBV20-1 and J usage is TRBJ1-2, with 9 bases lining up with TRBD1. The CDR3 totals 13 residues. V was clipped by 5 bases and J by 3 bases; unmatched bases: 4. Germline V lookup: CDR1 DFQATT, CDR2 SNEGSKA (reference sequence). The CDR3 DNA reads TGCAGTGCTTGGGACAGGGTAGACTATGGCTACACCTTC. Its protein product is CSAWDRVDYGYTF.

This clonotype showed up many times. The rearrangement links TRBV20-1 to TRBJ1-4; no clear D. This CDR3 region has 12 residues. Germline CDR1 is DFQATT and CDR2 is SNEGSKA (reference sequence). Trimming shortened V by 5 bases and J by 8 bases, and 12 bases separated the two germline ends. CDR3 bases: TGCAGTGCTCGAAGCAGTAGGGAAAAACTGTTTTTT. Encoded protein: CSARSSREKLFF.

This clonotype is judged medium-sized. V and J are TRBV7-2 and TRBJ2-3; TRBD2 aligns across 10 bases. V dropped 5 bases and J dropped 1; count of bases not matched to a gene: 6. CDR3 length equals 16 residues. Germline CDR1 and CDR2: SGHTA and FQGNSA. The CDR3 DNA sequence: TGTGCCAGCAGCGCCGGAGCGGGGGGGGGCACAGATACGCAGTATTTT. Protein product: CASSAGAGGGTDTQYF.

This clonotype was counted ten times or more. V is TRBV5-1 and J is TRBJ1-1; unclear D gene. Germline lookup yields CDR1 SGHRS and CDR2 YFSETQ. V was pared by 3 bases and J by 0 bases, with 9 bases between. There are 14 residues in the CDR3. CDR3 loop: CASSWSSMNTEAFF. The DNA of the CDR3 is TGCGCCAGCAGCTGGAGCAGCATGAACACTGAAGCTTTCTTT. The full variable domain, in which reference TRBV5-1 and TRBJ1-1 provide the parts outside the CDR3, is KAGVTQTPRYLIKTRGQQVTLSCSPISGHRSVSWYQQTPGQGLQFLFEYFSETQRNKGNFPGRFSGRQFSNSRSEMNVSTLELGDSALYLCASSWSSMNTEAFFGQGTRLTVV.

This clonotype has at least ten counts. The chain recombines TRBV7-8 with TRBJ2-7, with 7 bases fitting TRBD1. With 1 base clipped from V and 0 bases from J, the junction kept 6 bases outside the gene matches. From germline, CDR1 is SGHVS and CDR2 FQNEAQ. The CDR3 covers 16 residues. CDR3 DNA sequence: TGTGCCAGCAGCTTAGAAACACAGGGGAGCTCCTACGAGCAGTACTTC. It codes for CASSLETQGSSYEQYF. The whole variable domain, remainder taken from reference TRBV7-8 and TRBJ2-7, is GAGVSQSPRYKVAKRGQDVALRCDPISGHVSLFWYQQALGQGPEFLTYFQNEAQLDKSGLPSDRFFAERPEGSVSTLKIQRTQQEDSAVYLCASSLETQGSSYEQYFGPGTRLTVT.

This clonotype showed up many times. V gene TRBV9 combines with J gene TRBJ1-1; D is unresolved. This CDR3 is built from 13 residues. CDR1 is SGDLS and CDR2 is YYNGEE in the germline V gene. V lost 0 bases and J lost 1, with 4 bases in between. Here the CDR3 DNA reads TGTGCCAGCAGCGTAGAACCGAACACTGAAGCTTTCTTT. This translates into CASSVEPNTEAFF.

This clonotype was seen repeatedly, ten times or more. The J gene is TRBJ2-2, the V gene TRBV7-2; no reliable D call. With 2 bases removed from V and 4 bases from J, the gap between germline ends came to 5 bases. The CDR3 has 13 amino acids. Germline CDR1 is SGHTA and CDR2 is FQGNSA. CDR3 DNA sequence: TGTGCCAGCAGCTTAAGCCGCACCGGGGAGCTGTTTTTT. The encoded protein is CASSLSRTGELFF. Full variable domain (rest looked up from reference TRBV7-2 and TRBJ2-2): GAGVSQSPSNKVTEKGKDVELRCDPISGHTALYWYRQSLGQGLEFLIYFQGNSAPDKSGLPSDRFSAERTGGSVSTLTIQRTQQEDSAVYLCASSLSRTGELFFGEGSRLTVL.

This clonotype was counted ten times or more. DNA of the CDR3: TGTGCCAGCAGTTACCTTAACGGGGGATCTAACAATGAGCAGTTCTTC. Its protein is CASSYLNGGSNNEQFF. This chain connects TRBV6-2 or TRBV6-3 to TRBJ2-1; TRBD2 might be the D (6 bases). CDR3 length equals 16 residues. V was cut by 2 bases and J by 5 bases, with 16 bases left in between. The germline V gene has CDR1 MNHEY and CDR2 SVGEGT.

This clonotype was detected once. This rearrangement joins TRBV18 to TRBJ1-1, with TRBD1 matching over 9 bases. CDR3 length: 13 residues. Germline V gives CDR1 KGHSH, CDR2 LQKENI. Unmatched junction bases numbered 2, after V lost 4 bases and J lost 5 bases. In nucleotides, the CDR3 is TGTGCCAGCTCACGGGACAGGGAGACTGAAGCTTTCTTT. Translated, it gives CASSRDRETEAFF.

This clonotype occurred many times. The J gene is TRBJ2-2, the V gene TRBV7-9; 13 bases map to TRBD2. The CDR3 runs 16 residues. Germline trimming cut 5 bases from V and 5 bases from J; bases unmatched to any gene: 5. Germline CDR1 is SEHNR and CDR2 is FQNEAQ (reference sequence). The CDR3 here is CASSGPGLAGTGELFF. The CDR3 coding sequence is TGTGCCAGCAGCGGTCCGGGACTAGCGGGAACCGGGGAGCTGTTTTTT. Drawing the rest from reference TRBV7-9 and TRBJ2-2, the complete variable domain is DTGVSQNPRHKITKRGQNVTFRCDPISEHNRLYWYRQTLGQGPEFLTYFQNEAQLEKSRLLSDRFSAERPKGSFSTLEIQRTEQGDSAMYLCASSGPGLAGTGELFFGEGSRLTVL.

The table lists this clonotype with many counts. CDR3 loop: CASSPEGGMNTGELFF. CDR3 nucleotide sequence: TGTGCCAGCAGCCCGGAGGGCGGGATGAACACCGGGGAGCTGTTTTTT. This rearrangement joins TRBV12-3 or TRBV12-4 to TRBJ2-2, with a weak D call TRBD2 (6 bases). This CDR3 has 16 residues. V was pared by 6 bases and J by 1 base, with 15 bases between.

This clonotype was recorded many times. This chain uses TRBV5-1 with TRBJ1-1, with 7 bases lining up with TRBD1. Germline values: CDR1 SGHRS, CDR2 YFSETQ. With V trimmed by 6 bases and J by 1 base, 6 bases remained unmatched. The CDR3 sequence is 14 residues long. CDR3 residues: CASTPGQSNTEAFF. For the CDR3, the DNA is TGCGCCAGCACACCGGGACAGTCGAACACTGAAGCTTTCTTT.

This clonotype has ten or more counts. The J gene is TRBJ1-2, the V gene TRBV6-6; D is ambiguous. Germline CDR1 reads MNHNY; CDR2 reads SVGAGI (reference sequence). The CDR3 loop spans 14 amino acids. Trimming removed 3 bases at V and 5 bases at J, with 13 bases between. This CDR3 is CASSYIGREYGYTF. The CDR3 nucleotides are TGTGCCAGCAGTTATATCGGCCGAGAATATGGCTACACCTTC.

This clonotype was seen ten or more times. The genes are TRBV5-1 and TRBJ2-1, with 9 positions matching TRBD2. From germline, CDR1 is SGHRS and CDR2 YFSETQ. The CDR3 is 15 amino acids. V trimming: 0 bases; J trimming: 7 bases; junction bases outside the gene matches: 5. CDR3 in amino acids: CASSLGLAGTNEQFF. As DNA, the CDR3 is TGCGCCAGCAGCTTGGGGCTAGCGGGGACAAATGAGCAGTTCTTC.

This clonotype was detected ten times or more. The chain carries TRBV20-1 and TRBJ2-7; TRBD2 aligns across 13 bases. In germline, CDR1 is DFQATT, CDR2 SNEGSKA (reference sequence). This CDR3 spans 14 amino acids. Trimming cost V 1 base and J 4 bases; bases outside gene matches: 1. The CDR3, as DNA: TGCAGTGCTAGAGGACTAGCGGGAGGTTACGAGCAGTACTTC. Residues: CSARGLAGGYEQYF.

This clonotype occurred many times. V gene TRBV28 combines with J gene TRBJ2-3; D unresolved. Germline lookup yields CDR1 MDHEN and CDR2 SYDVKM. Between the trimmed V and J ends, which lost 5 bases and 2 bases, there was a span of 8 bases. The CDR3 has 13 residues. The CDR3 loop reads CASSPRPTDTQYF. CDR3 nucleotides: TGTGCCAGCAGTCCGAGACCCACAGATACGCAGTATTTT.

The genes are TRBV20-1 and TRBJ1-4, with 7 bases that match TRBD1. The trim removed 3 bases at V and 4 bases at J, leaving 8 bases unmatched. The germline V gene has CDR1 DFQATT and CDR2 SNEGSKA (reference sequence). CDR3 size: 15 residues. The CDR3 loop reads CSASGAGGFNEKLFF. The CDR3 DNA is TGCAGTGCTAGTGGGGCAGGGGGATTTAATGAAAAACTGTTTTTT.